This T cell receptor beta chain was recovered during a study of molecular identifiers for immune sequencing clone quantification. Study-wide findings and caveats: Clones above 20 RNA copies held over 97% of effector molecules, under 1% in naive cells.

Using its own MiXCR run on the PCR reads, TCRdb lists one record per CDR3 protein. This sample yields over 50,000 distinct CDR3 sequences, of which roughly 38% are seen a single time; 3% to 4% belongs to the top ten. V lost 5 bases and J lost 3, with 9 bases in between. Per the germline V gene, CDR1 is SGHNT and CDR2 is YYREEE (reference sequence). The CDR3 sequence is 14 residues long. For this clonotype: Its antigen is undetermined.

The sample taken for sequencing was naive CD8+ T cells from blood, with Jurkat cell RNA spiked in. The subset is: FACS-sorted CD8+CD4-CCR7+CD45RA+ naive T cells. V usage is TRBV5-4 and J usage is TRBJ2-6; the D is unclear. The TCR was taken from a human donor in good health. Some libraries in this study had Jurkat cell RNA spiked in. The DNA for the CDR3 is TGTGCCAGCAGGGTGTGGGGTGGGGCCAACGTCCTGACTTTC. Translated: CASRVWGGANVLTF.